These 23 T cell receptor beta chains originate from one sample sequenced in a study of cytomegalovirus exposure and HLA in healthy donors. Primers: 60 Vbeta forward and 13 Jbeta reverse. Produced via immunoSEQ multiplex PCR; TCRdb's table is partial and in-frame only. With 55,000 to 75,000 clones in the sample, the ten largest clones hold 3% to 4%. Material: PBMCs. The receptors stem from a male donor in good health and CMV-seronegative.

This chain uses TRBV5-1 with TRBJ2-7; TRBD1 aligns across 8 bases. CDR3 length equals 14 residues. Germline V gives CDR1 SGHRS, CDR2 YFSETQ. V gave up 1 base and J gave up 5 bases; unmatched junction bases: 5. The CDR3 spells CASSLTGQEDEQYF. The CDR3 bases are TGCGCCAGCAGCTTGACGGGACAGGAAGACGAGCAGTACTTC.

A note on this clone: Sequence at one end of the junction differs from germline and may be a read error. V and J are TRBV5-1 and TRBJ2-5; 7 bases line up with TRBD1. Germline-derived CDR1 and CDR2 are SGHRS and YFSETQ. The length of the CDR3 is 15 residues. CDR3 loop: CASSLGGTGEENQYF. The CDR3 DNA reads as TGCGCCAGCAGCTTGGGGGGCACAGGGGAAGAGAACCAGTACTTC. The full variable domain, its missing parts supplied by reference TRBV5-1 and TRBJ2-5, is KAGVTQTPRYLIKTRGQQVTLSCSPISGHRSVSWYQQTPGQGLQFLFEYFSETQRNKGNFPGRFSGRQFSNSRSEMNVSTLELGDSALYLCASSLGGTGEENQYFGPGTRLLVL.

V is TRBV28 and J is TRBJ1-5, with D perhaps matching TRBD1 (5 bases). CDR3 size: 15 residues. Deletions cut 7 bases from V and 0 bases from J, with 13 bases between. Germline CDR1 reads MDHEN; CDR2 reads SYDVKM. The CDR3 sequence: CASNGHGYSNQPQHF. CDR3 in DNA: TGTGCCAGCAACGGACACGGATATAGCAATCAGCCCCAGCATTTT.

This CDR3 reads CATSRDEEGKESPLHF. As DNA, the CDR3 is TGTGCCACCAGCAGAGATGAGGAGGGCAAAGAATCACCCCTCCACTTT. The genes are TRBV15 and TRBJ1-6, with D hard to call. This CDR3 is built from 16 residues. Germline V gene sequence: CDR1 LNHNV, CDR2 YYDKDF (reference sequence). Trimming pared 0 bases from V and 10 bases from J, leaving 16 bases between.

The rearrangement joins TRBV6-1 to TRBJ2-7; D possibly corresponds to TRBD2 (5 bases). This CDR3 region has 14 residues. The ends were cut back, 2 bases at V and 3 bases at J, with 11 bases in the middle. Germline CDR1 MNHNS, CDR2 SASEGT. This CDR3 reads CASSENTGGYEQYF. The CDR3 bases are TGTGCCAGCAGTGAAAATACCGGAGGCTACGAGCAGTACTTC.

The chain uses TRBV28 and TRBJ2-7, with 10 bases that match TRBD2. This CDR3 region has 14 residues. Germline values: CDR1 MDHEN, CDR2 SYDVKM. The trim removed 7 bases at V and 2 bases at J, leaving 5 bases unmatched. CDR3 loop: CASTLLAGAYEQYF. CDR3 bases: TGTGCCAGCACCCTTCTAGCGGGGGCCTACGAGCAGTACTTC.

CDR3 in DNA: TGTGCCAGCAGCACGCAGGGGGTCCAAGAGACCCAGTACTTC. Amino acid sequence: CASSTQGVQETQYF. This sequence joins TRBV4-2 and TRBJ2-5, with TRBD1 matching 7 bases. From germline, CDR1 is LGHNA and CDR2 YNFKEQ. V lost 5 bases and J lost 1; bases outside the gene matches: 4. The CDR3 has 14 residues.

The gene calls are TRBV2 and TRBJ2-3, with TRBD2 as a possible D gene (5 bases). The germline V gene has CDR1 SNHLY and CDR2 FYNNEI. The CDR3 spans 14 residues. Trimming removed 4 bases at V and 1 base at J, with 9 bases between. The CDR3 loop is CASSVRGRTDTQYF. CDR3 nucleotide sequence: TGTGCCAGCAGTGTTCGGGGTCGCACAGATACGCAGTATTTT.

This chain uses TRBV30 with TRBJ2-3; D perhaps matches TRBD1 (6 bases). The CDR3 spans 12 residues. V was shortened by 2 bases and J by 9 bases, with 12 bases between the two germline ends. CDR1 and CDR2 from the germline V gene are GTSNPN and SVGIG (reference sequence). CDR3: CAWSRQGQTQYF. As DNA, the CDR3 is TGTGCCTGGAGTAGGCAGGGGCAAACGCAGTATTTT.

DNA of the CDR3: TGTGCCAGTGGGGAGGGGGGGGCACATGAAAAACTGTTTTTT. Its translation: CASGEGGAHEKLFF. V gene TRBV14 combines with J gene TRBJ1-4; D is perhaps TRBD1 (6 bases). Germline CDR1 reads SGHDN; CDR2 reads FVKESK. The V and J ends lost 9 bases and 6 bases respectively, with 17 bases between them. The CDR3 runs to 14 residues. The whole variable domain, filled in from reference TRBV14 and TRBJ1-4, reads EAGVTQFPSHSVIEKGQTVTLRCDPISGHDNLYWYRRVMGKEIKFLLHFVKESKQDESGMPNNRFLAERTGGTYSTLKVQPAELEDSGVYFCASGEGGAHEKLFFGSGTQLSVL.

The rearrangement links TRBV19 to TRBJ2-1; D might be TRBD2 (5 bases). The CDR3 totals 14 residues. V was shortened by 4 bases and J by 4 bases, with 11 bases between the two germline ends. Germline CDR1 LNHDA, CDR2 SQIVND (reference sequence). The CDR3 is CASSSIQRYNEQFF. The CDR3 nucleotides read TGTGCCAGTAGTAGTATCCAGCGGTACAATGAGCAGTTCTTC.

The chain recombines TRBV4-1 with TRBJ1-1; D possibly corresponds to TRBD1 (6 bases). Germline V gives CDR1 MGHRA, CDR2 YSYEKL. Trimming removed 5 bases at V and 5 bases at J, with 24 bases between. The CDR3 loop spans 17 amino acids. The CDR3 reads CASSLLLTKGRGTEAFF. As DNA, the CDR3 is TGCGCCAGCAGCTTGCTCCTTACCAAGGGAAGGGGGACTGAAGCTTTCTTT.

This chain's CDR3 is CASSLTGSRETQYF. Here the CDR3 DNA reads TGCGCCAGCAGCCTAACAGGGTCCCGAGAGACCCAGTACTTC. The chain is built from TRBV5-1 and TRBJ2-5; tentative D call: TRBD1 (6 bases). Germline V gene lookup returns CDR1 SGHRS and CDR2 YFSETQ. V lost 4 bases and J 4 bases, leaving 14 bases between the germline ends. This CDR3 is 14 amino acids long.

As for this clone: Sequence at one end of the junction differs from germline and may be a read error. The chain couples TRBV28 to TRBJ2-2; TRBD2 matches at 9 bases. In germline, CDR1 is MDHEN, CDR2 SYDVKM. The CDR3 sequence is 13 residues long. The CDR3 DNA sequence: TGCATTATAGCGGGGGCGAACACCGGGGAGCTGTTTTTT. Translating gives CIIAGANTGELFF. The full variable domain, its missing parts supplied by reference TRBV28 and TRBJ2-2, is DVKVTQSSRYLVKRTGEKVFLECVQDMDHENMFWYRQDPGLGLRLIYFSYDVKMKEKGDIPEGYSVSREKKERFSLILESASTNQTSMYLCIIAGANTGELFFGEGSRLTVL.

The DNA of the CDR3 is TGTGCCAGCAAAGAGGGCGCAACGGACACTGAAGCTTTCTTT. Residues: CASKEGATDTEAFF. The chain couples TRBV2 to TRBJ1-1, with no clear D. Germline CDR1 SNHLY, CDR2 FYNNEI. The CDR3 contains 14 residues. V was pared by 7 bases and J by 3 bases, with 15 bases between.

V usage is TRBV18 and J usage is TRBJ2-5; 7 bases are a match to TRBD2. Germline CDR1 and CDR2: KGHSH and LQKENI. The V and J ends lost 0 bases and 4 bases, in that order; junction bases with no gene match: 5. The CDR3 consists of 15 residues. CDR3 loop: CASSPPTSPAETQYF. CDR3 coding DNA: TGTGCCAGCTCACCACCGACTAGCCCTGCAGAGACCCAGTACTTC. The whole variable domain, remainder taken from reference TRBV18 and TRBJ2-5, is NAGVMQNPRHLVRRRGQEARLRCSPMKGHSHVYWYRQLPEEGLKFMVYLQKENIIDESGMPKERFSAEFPKEGPSILRIQQVVRGDSAAYFCASSPPTSPAETQYFGPGTRLLVL.

The chain links TRBV9 to TRBJ2-7; D remains unclear. Germline CDR1 SGDLS, CDR2 YYNGEE. The CDR3 spans 13 residues. Trimming took off 0 bases at V and 1 base at J, with 5 bases between the two ends. The CDR3 DNA reads as TGTGCCAGCAGCGTAGGGGCTTCCTACGAGCAGTACTTC. Protein sequence: CASSVGASYEQYF.

This chain links TRBV5-6 with TRBJ2-5, with 8 bases lining up with TRBD2. V lost 4 bases and J lost 6; bases outside the gene matches: 17. Per germline, CDR1 SGHDT and CDR2 YYEEEE. The CDR3 contains 17 residues. The DNA for the CDR3 is TGTGCCAGCAGCCGCGCCTCGGTCGCGGGGGGAGGAAAGACCCAGTACTTC. It translates to CASSRASVAGGGKTQYF.

The chain is built from TRBV9 and TRBJ2-2; 8 nucleotides match TRBD1. The CDR3 has 18 amino acids. The V and J ends lost 4 bases and 0 bases, in that order; junction bases with no gene match: 11. Germline CDR1 reads SGDLS; CDR2 reads YYNGEE. CDR3 coding DNA: TGTGCCAGCAGCAGATTGACCGGACAGGGAGCGAACACCGGGGAGCTGTTTTTT. Translation: CASSRLTGQGANTGELFF.

The V and J genes are TRBV7-2 and TRBJ2-5, with 10 bases that match TRBD2. The CDR3 runs to 14 residues. Trimming cost V 5 bases and J 4 bases; bases outside gene matches: 4. Germline assignment: CDR1 SGHTA and CDR2 FQGNSA. The CDR3 nucleotides are TGTGCCAGCAGCCCGCGGACTAGCGGAGAGACCCAGTACTTC. Protein product: CASSPRTSGETQYF.

The V gene is TRBV4-2, the J gene TRBJ1-6, with D hard to call. Trimming pared 4 bases from V and 13 bases from J, leaving 26 bases between. Germline V gives CDR1 LGHNA, CDR2 YNFKEQ. This CDR3 has 17 residues. This CDR3 reads CASSREWGAETVGPLHF. As DNA, the CDR3 is TGTGCCAGCAGCCGGGAGTGGGGAGCTGAAACGGTTGGGCCCCTCCACTTT.

The rearrangement uses TRBV28 and TRBJ2-7; maybe TRBD2 (5 bases). The CDR3 length is 15 residues. Trimming removed 6 bases from V and 0 bases from J, with 15 bases in between. Germline lookup yields CDR1 MDHEN and CDR2 SYDVKM. As DNA, the CDR3 is TGTGCCAGCAGCCCAGCGGCAGCGTACTCCTACGAGCAGTACTTC. This encodes CASSPAAAYSYEQYF.

This chain connects TRBV11-2 to TRBJ2-7; D perhaps matches TRBD2 (5 bases). CDR3 length: 12 residues. The germline V and J ends were trimmed by 2 bases and 4 bases, with 6 bases remaining between them. Germline V gives CDR1 SGHAT, CDR2 FQNNGV. This CDR3 is CASSLTGYEQYF. CDR3 nucleotide sequence: TGTGCCAGCAGCTTAACGGGGTACGAGCAGTACTTC.